This T cell receptor (beta chain) came from a study of T cell repertoires in cytomegalovirus infection. TCRdb passed the reads through MiXCR, listing each CDR3 protein once. Altogether approximately 240,000 distinct CDR3 sequences are present, about 12% being singletons, with the ten largest covering around 1.6%. General study points: HLA-C-restricted CMV-specific TCR beta clonotypes prevailed in the ex vivo response.

For this clonotype: Antigen specificity is unknown.

What was sequenced was PBMCs. This clonotype was obtained from a human donor in good health (CMV status not recorded). Some clones in this sample may be carry-over from other donors' samples.

The chain's CDR3 is CASRALDTQYF. CDR3 sequence (DNA): TGTGCCAGCAGGGCGTTGGATACGCAGTATTTT. V gene TRBV12-3 or TRBV12-4 combines with J gene TRBJ2-3; no reliable D call. V lost 6 bases to trimming and J lost 6 bases, with 7 bases between them. This CDR3 comprises 11 residues.